Described below is a single T cell receptor (beta chain) sequence and its context. There are many counts of this clonotype. Its antigen specificity is not known. Base-call qualities are not available, and no considerably larger clone is one nucleotide away. V is clipped by 4 bases and J by 5 bases, and the sequence between their germline boundaries is 15 bases long. CDR1 and CDR2, per the germline V gene (reference sequence), are MNHNY and SVGAGI. Inclusive of the bounding cysteine and phenylalanine, the CDR3 is 15 residues long. Just the 45-base CDR3 DNA is kept, in frame starting at base 1. This sample was taken from a study of T cell repertoires in cytomegalovirus infection (dated by TCRdb to the late 2010s). About the investigation overall: Peptide stimulations targeted recently identified HLA-C-restricted CMV epitopes, whose presentation resists viral immunomodulation, together with well-studied HLA-B-restricted epitopes. The HLA type of each donor mattered for the analysis, because public TCR beta signatures pointed to carriage of CMV infection along with the matching HLA type.

TCRdb names Illumina HiSeq 1500 as the instrument used. The raw public reads went through TCRdb reprocessing: fastp at Q25, MiXCR clone calling, in-frame beta chains kept. Each CDR3 protein gets just one entry, which takes the most common genes and DNA from the rows behind it. Here the sample has about 770,000 distinct CDR3 sequences; 29% occur a single time. The leading ten clones occupy under 15% of the sample. The research as a whole found: In both this cohort and an independent cohort of under 450 donors, the cumulative frequency of public TCR beta family members distinguished carriers of CMV infection plus the relevant HLA type. In the ex vivo response, HLA-C-restricted CMV-specific TCR beta clonotypes were dominant, and in two of eight donors the single most frequent clonotype came from this HLA-C-restricted group.

Taken with the paper, the label for treatment or condition translates to: in vitro stimulation with specific CMV peptide epitopes to enrich CMV-specific T cells. The material was cultured CD8+ T cells from PBMCs, obtained from culture after CMV antigen stimulation. This clonotype originated in a human donor in good health (CMV status not recorded). Some clones in this sample may be carry-over from other donors' samples. In this chain, TRBV6-6 is recombined with TRBJ2-1; the D gene assignment is ambiguous. The DNA sequence follows: TGTGCCAGCAGTTTTGGAGAGGTTTCCCACAATGAGCAGTTCTTC. Translated, it reads CASSFGEVSHNEQFF.